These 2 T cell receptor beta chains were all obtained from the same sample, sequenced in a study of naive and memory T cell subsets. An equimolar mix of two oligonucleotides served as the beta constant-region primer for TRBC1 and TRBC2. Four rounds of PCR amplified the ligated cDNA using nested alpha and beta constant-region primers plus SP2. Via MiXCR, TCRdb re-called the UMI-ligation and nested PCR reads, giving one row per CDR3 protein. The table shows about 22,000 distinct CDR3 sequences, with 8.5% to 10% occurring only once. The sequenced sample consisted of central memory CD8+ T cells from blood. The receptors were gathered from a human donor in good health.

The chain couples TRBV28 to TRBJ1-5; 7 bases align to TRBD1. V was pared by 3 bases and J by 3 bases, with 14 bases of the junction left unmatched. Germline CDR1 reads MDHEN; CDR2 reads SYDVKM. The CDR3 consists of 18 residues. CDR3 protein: CASSLPLWNRGPNQPQHF. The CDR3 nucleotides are TGTGCCAGCAGTTTGCCCCTGTGGAACAGGGGCCCCAATCAGCCCCAGCATTTT.

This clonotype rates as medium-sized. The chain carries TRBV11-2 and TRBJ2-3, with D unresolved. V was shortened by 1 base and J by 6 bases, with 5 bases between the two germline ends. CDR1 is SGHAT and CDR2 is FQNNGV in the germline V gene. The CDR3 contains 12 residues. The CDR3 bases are TGTGCCAGCAGCTTAGGGTCGGATACGCAGTATTTT. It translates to CASSLGSDTQYF.